This TCR beta chain was profiled in a study of graft-versus-host responses after intestinal transplantation. Germline values: CDR1 MNHEY, CDR2 SVGAGI. The CDR3 consists of 14 residues. V was clipped by 5 bases and J by 5 bases; unmatched bases: 7. Clones were sequenced by immunoSEQ multiplex PCR, and TCRdb holds only the in-frame ones, with some missing. The sample lists 84,000 or so clones; 82% were seen once. As for this clone: No antigen is known for it.

V is TRBV6-5 and J is TRBJ2-7; TRBD1 matches 9 bases. This receptor was taken from a human donor who received an intestinal transplant. Source: unstimulated CD4+ T cells sorted from spleen or lymph node cells, taken before intestinal transplant. This chain's CDR3 is CASSPGTGPNEQYF. CDR3 nucleotides: TGTGCCAGCAGTCCCGGGACAGGGCCCAACGAGCAGTACTTC.